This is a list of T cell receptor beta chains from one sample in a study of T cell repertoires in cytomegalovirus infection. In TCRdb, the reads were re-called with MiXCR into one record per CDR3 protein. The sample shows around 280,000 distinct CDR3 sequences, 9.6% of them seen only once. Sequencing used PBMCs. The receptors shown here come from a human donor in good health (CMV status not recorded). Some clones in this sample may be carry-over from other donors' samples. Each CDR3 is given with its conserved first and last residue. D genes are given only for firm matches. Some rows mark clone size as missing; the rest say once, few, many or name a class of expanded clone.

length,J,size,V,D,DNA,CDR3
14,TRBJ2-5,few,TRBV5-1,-,TGCGCCAGCAGCTTCGGGCGACCTGGGGAGACCCAGTACTTC,CASSFGRPGETQYF
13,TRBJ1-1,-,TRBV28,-,TGTGCCAGCAATATCAGGGGCTACACTGAAGCTTTCTTT,CASNIRGYTEAFF
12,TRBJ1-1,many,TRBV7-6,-,TGTGCCAGCAGCCCAGGGGATTCTGAAGCTTTCTTT,CASSPGDSEAFF
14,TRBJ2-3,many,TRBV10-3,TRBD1,TGTGCCATCAAGCAGGGGGCCTCCGCAGATACGCAGTATTTT,CAIKQGASADTQYF
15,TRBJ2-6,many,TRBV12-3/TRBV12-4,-,TGTGCCAGCAGTCATCATTCCTCGGGGGCCAACGTCCTGACTTTC,CASSHHSSGANVLTF
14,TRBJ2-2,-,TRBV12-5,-,TGTGCTAGTGGCGACACAGGGATTACCGGGGAGCTGTTTTTT,CASGDTGITGELFF
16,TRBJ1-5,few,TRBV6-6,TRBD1,TGTGCCAGCAGTGGCGTGGGACAGATAAGCAATCAGCCCCAGCATTTT,CASSGVGQISNQPQHF
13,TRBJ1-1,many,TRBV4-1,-,TGCGCCAGCAGCCAACGGGGACGCACTGAAGCTTTCTTT,CASSQRGRTEAFF
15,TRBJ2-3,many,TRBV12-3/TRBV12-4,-,TGTGCCAGCAGCCCCGGCGGGGACGGTGCAGATACGCAGTATTTT,CASSPGGDGADTQYF
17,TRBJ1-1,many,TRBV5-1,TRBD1,TGCGCCAGCAGCTTGAACAGGGGGTTGGTAGCGAACACTGAAGCTTTCTTT,CASSLNRGLVANTEAFF
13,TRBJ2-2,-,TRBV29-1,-,TGCAGCGTTGGGATAGCGAACACCGGGGAGCTGTTTTTT,CSVGIANTGELFF
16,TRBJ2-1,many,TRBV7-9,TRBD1,TGTGCCAGCAGCCCGACAGGGTCGGATTTATACAATGAGCAGTTCTTC,CASSPTGSDLYNEQFF
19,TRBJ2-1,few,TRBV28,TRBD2,TGTGCCAGCAGTCCGGGACTAGCGGGGGTGCGGAGCTCCTACAATGAGCAGTTCTTC,CASSPGLAGVRSSYNEQFF
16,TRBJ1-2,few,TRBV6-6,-,TGTGCCAGCAGTTACGGGGGGGGACTTGCTAACTATGGCTACACCTTC,CASSYGGGLANYGYTF
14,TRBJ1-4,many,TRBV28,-,TGTGCCAGCAGAATCGGGGGGGTGGGTGAAAAACTGTTTTTT,CASRIGGVGEKLFF
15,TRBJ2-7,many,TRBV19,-,TGTGCCAGTAGTAGCCGGGACCTAAGGGCCTACGAGCAGTACTTC,CASSSRDLRAYEQYF
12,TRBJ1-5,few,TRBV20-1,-,TGCAGTGCTAAATGGGGGAGGGCCGCCCAGCATTTT,CSAKWGRAAQHF
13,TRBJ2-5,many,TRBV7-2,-,TGTGCCAGCAGCTGGGGGCTGTCGGAGACCCAGTACTTC,CASSWGLSETQYF
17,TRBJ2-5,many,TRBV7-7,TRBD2,TGTGCTAGCAGCTTAAGGACTAGCGGGGGACACCAAGAGACCCAGTACTTC,CASSLRTSGGHQETQYF
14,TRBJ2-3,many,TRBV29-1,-,TGCAGCGTTGAAGATAGGGGCTTCACAGATACGCAGTATTTT,CSVEDRGFTDTQYF
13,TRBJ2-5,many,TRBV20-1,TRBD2,TGCAGTGGACTAGCGGCTTCCTTGAAGACCCAGTACTTC,CSGLAASLKTQYF
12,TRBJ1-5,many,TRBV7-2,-,TGTGCCAGCAGCTTAGATGGTCAGCCCCAGCATTTT,CASSLDGQPQHF
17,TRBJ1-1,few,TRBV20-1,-,TGCAGTGCTAGAGATCGTGGGGCTATCGTGAGGAACACTGAAGCTTTCTTT,CSARDRGAIVRNTEAFF
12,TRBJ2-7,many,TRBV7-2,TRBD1,TGTGCCAGCAGTACAGGGGTCCACGAGCAGTACTTC,CASSTGVHEQYF
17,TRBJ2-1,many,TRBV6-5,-,TGTGCCAGCAGTTACTCGAACAAAGCGTACTCCTACAATGAGCAGTTCTTC,CASSYSNKAYSYNEQFF
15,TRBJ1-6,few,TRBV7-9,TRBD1,TGTGCCAGCAGCAGGGGACAGGGAGAAAATTCACCCCTCCACTTT,CASSRGQGENSPLHF
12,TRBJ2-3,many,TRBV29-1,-,TGCAGCGTTTCACAGGGCCCAGATACGCAGTATTTT,CSVSQGPDTQYF
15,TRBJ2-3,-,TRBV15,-,TGTGCCACCAGCAGAGATGTCGGCAGGGGACATACGCAGTATTTT,CATSRDVGRGHTQYF
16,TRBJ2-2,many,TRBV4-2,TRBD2,TGTGCCAGCAGCCAAGAGATTAGCGGGGGACCCGGGGAGCTGTTTTTT,CASSQEISGGPGELFF
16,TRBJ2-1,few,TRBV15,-,TGTGCCACCAGCCATTGGGGACTGGAGTACGACAATGAGCAGTTCTTC,CATSHWGLEYDNEQFF
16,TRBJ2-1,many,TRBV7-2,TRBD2,TGTGCCAGCAGCTTAACCACTAGCGGGAGTTACAATGAGCAGTTCTTC,CASSLTTSGSYNEQFF
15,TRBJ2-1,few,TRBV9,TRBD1,TGTGCCAGCAGCGTAGAAAGACAGGGTCGAGATGAGCAGTTCTTC,CASSVERQGRDEQFF
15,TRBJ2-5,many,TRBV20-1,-,TGCAGTGCTAGCGACCTGGGGTCGGGCCAAGAGACCCAGTACTTC,CSASDLGSGQETQYF